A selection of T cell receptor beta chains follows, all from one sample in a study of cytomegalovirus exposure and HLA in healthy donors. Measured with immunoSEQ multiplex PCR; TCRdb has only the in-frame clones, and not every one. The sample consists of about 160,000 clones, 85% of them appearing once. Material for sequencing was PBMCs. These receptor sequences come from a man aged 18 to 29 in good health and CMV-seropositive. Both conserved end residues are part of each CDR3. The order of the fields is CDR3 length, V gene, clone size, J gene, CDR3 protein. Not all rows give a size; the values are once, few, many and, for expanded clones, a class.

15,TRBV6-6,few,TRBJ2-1,CASSLGLAGGNEQFF
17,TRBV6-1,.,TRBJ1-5,CASSGGQGSYSNQPQHF
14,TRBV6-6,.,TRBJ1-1,CASTLSGGNTEAFF
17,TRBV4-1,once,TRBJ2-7,CASSQDVQDSYSYEQYF
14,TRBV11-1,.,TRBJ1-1,CASRLGQLNTEAFF
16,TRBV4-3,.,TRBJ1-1,CASSQDAVGGHTEAFF
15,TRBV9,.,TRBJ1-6,CASSVGGTGGRSLHF
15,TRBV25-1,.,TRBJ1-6,CASSEIDRDGPPLHF
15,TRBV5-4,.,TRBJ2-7,CASSPEAGPGSQQYF
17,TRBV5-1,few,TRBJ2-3,CASSLEAGYPGTDTQYF
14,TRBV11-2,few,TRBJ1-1,CASSLDGGSMGAFF
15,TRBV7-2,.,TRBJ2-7,CASSPALGAGGEQYF
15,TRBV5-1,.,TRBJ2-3,CASTRLAGSIDTQYF
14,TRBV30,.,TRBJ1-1,CAYSRQGGNTEAFF
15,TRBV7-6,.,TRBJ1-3,CASSLATGFGNTIYF
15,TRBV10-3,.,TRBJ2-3,CAISESGGVGDTQYF
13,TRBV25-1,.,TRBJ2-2,CASSDDRVKRLFF
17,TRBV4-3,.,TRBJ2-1,CASSQVSSGGTYNEQFF
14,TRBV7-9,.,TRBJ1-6,CASSVDSSNSPLHF
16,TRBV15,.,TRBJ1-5,CATRRGPELSNQPQHF
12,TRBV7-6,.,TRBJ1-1,CASGGLNTEAFF
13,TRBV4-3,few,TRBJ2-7,CASSQDSGGEQYF
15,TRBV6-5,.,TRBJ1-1,CASSRGPALNTEAFF
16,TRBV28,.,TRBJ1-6,CASTTLRVFGNSPLHF
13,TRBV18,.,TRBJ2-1,CASSPGGVSAQFF
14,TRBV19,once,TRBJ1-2,CASNVARLDYGYTF
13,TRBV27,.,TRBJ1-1,CASSLSSGVEAFF
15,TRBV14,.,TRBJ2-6,CASSDVRAGANVLTF
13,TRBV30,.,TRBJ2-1,CAWSVFSGGAQFF
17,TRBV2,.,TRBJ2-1,CASSGTSGGAVYNEQFF
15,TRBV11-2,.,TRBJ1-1,CASSLGSGRNTEAFF
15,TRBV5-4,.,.,CASSLNRGEAYEQYF
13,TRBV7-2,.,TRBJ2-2,CASSPLKRGELFF
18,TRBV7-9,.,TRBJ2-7,CASSTRSKTGPLSYEQYF
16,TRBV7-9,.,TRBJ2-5,CASSLGTGGYQETQYF
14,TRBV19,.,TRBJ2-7,CASSIQGALYEQYF
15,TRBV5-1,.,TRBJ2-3,CASSLEGIGTDTQYF
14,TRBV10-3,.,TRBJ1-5,CAISGGQGNQPQHF
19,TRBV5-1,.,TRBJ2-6,CASSPVGSGGISGANVLTF
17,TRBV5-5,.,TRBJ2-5,CASSLIPRTEYQETQYF
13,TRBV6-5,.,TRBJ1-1,CASSRQGGTEAFF
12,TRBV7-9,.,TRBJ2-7,CASSLVEYEQYF
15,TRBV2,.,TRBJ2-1,CASSEVGGGANEQFF
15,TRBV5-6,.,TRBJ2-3,CASSFIRPSTDTQYF
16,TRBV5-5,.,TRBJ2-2,CASSRREQIPTGELFF
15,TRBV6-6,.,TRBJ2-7,CASAVSGGASREQYF
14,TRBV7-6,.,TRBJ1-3,CASSPDISGNTIYF